Listed here are 4 T cell receptor beta chains from one sample, sequenced in a study of blood T cell repertoires in COVID-19. The protocol was immunoSEQ multiplex PCR, while the TCRdb copy is restricted to in-frame clones and leaves out a portion. This sample has tens of thousands of clones, with over 65% found just once. Sequencing input: peripheral blood. Receptor source: a human donor in a cohort sampled during active COVID-19.

As for this clone: Within the sample, other DNA sequences also encode this same CDR3. This chain uses TRBV3-1 (or the pseudogene TRBV3-2) with TRBJ1-2, with D possibly TRBD1 on 5 matching bases. The CDR3 sequence is 14 residues long. V lost 4 bases and J 8 bases, leaving 17 bases between the germline ends. Germline assignment: CDR1 LGHDT and CDR2 YNNKEL (reference sequence). The CDR3 region has the DNA TGTGCCAGCAGCCGAGGGGAGGGCGGGGGGGGCTACACCTTC. It specifies CASSRGEGGGGYTF.

The rearrangement joins TRBV5-3 to TRBJ2-7; the D gene is possibly TRBD2 (5 bases). TRBV5-3 is an ORF; its function is uncertain. Trimming took 4 bases from V and 4 from J, leaving 24 bases between them. The CDR3 has 17 amino acids. For the CDR3, the DNA is TGTGCCAGAAGCCCCGGGGTTGCCCACCTCGAAGAGTACGAGCAGTACTTC. Its protein product is CARSPGVAHLEEYEQYF.

The J gene is TRBJ2-1, the V gene TRBV4-3; D ambiguous. The CDR3 runs 15 residues. The germline V gene has CDR1 LGHNA and CDR2 YSLEER. V was trimmed by 0 bases and J by 9 bases, leaving 15 bases between them. CDR3 region: CASSQDRYWSGEQFF. For the CDR3, the DNA is TGCGCCAGCAGCCAAGATCGGTATTGGTCGGGTGAGCAGTTCTTC.

V gene TRBV7-6 combines with J gene TRBJ2-5, with a tentative D call TRBD1 (5 bases). The ends were cut back, 5 bases at V and 3 bases at J, with 16 bases in the middle. The CDR3 runs 15 residues. Germline lookup yields CDR1 SGHVS and CDR2 FNYEAQ. The CDR3 loop is CASSDRTRGEETQYF. The CDR3 DNA reads TGTGCCAGCAGCGACCGGACAAGGGGTGAAGAGACCCAGTACTTC.